This T cell receptor (beta chain) is drawn from a study of shared clonotypes between healthy human individuals (dated by TCRdb to the early 2020s). As for the study more broadly: The cohort included a few men and a couple of women between 18 and 49 years of age. Per donor, three plates each were used for CD4 naive and CD4 memory, two for CD8 naive, and one for CD8 memory. To estimate repertoire size and how much clonotypes are shared between individuals, the study performed deep sequencing of blood TCR repertoires from about 5 healthy adults. To increase sequencing depth and limit assay-specific biases, TCR repertoire library preparation and sequencing were carried out by different laboratories using diverse techniques. Each donor's leukapheresis produced roughly between about 0.8 and 10 billion PBMCs. What the research found in general, with its limitations: Pairwise subsampling indicated that sequencing depth was expected to affect the degree of clonotype sharing among donors. Sampling was limited to blood, and TCR repertoires in tissue likely differ from TCR repertoires in blood. Sharing across several donors was observed for roughly 5.4% of naive CD4, over 3% of naive CD8, around 2.5% of memory CD4, and about 0.4% of memory CD8 clonotypes. Compared with non-shared clonotypes, clonotypes shared by all four sorted-subset donors had higher generation probabilities. Incomplete sequencing was indicated by rarefaction of sorted-subset datasets, despite the large sequencing depth. Because the study included only a small number of donors, the genetic and exposure-history diversity represented was limited. Larger estimated clonotype richness was generally found for naive subsets than for memory subsets.

Donors were healthy HIV-negative adults with no recently reported acute infections or vaccinations. Every donor was a Caucasian adult living in Nashville, Tennessee, USA. Magnetic negative selection was used to enrich CD4+ T cells, after which naive cells were positively selected on CD45RA and the negative fraction became the memory subset. Blood was obtained by leukapheresis, after which PBMCs were separated by Ficoll-Histopaque density gradient centrifugation and cryopreserved in liquid nitrogen vapor phase. Analytical flow cytometry was used to check the purity and quantity of every magnetically sorted T cell population. Genomic DNA was isolated from each sorted fraction and quantified by UV absorbance on a Nanodrop 2000c. V sheds 2 bases and J sheds 7 bases, leaving 12 bases between their ends. From cysteine to phenylalanine, the CDR3 is 14 amino acids long. The sequence is cut down to CDR3 DNA, 42 bases in frame from base 1. Taken from the germline V gene, the CDR1 and CDR2 loops are MNHNS and SASEGT.

Comments on this clone: The antigen it binds to is not known. One base away there is no much larger clone; base qualities are not given.

Using the deep immunoSEQ assay, TCR CDR3 regions were amplified from genomic DNA by multiplex PCR. Extracted genomic DNA from each cell subset was distributed evenly across all wells of several immunoSEQ 96-well plates, and each plate was treated as a replicate. For sorted subsets, each replicate PCR was loaded with roughly 0.2 ug genomic DNA, equivalent to roughly 30,000 T cell genomes. Purified libraries were measured with a Qubit 3.0 fluorometer, size-checked on a Bioanalyzer 2100, and measured again with the KAPA Library Quantification kit. Every immunoSEQ 96-well plate was sequenced on a separate single-read 150-cycle Illumina NextSeq 550 flow cell. The study's processing was this. Because the immunoSEQ output held only junctional sequences and lacked quality scores, the filtering could not match the filtering applied to full-length reads. To assign V/J genes and CDR3, sequences were annotated using PyIR, a Python wrapper for IgBLAST v1.9, with IMGT germline references. Reads with weak V/J assignments (E-value above 1e-6), missing CDR3, stop codons, out-of-frame junctions, or ambiguous translated residues were removed. V3J clonotypes were defined as sequences sharing the same inferred V gene, J gene, and CDR3 amino acid sequence. Percentage overlap between repertoires was calculated by dividing the number of shared unique clonotypes by the size of the smaller repertoire. Repertoire richness was assessed with RTK rarefaction, the Chao1 estimator, and Recon v2.1 estimates of unobserved clonotypes. For all TCRbeta clonotypes obtained by the gDNA method from several donors, generation probabilities were computed with OLGA. TCRdb stores this immuneACCESS table with in-frame sequences only. Part of the clones is absent; in the studies checked, under half of the shortfall reflects unresolved V genes, and no reason is known for the rest. D and trimming come from the DNA, and the V and J calls and clone size come from that table. This sample gives more than 2,000,000 clones in total; over 85% of them show up just once. Of the sample, around 0.14% falls within the top ten clones.

The sample consisted of naive CD4+ T cells sorted from blood. The sample's cell subset or site label, decoded: CD45RA+ positively selected. The chain uses TRBV6-1 and TRBJ2-1; TRBD2 is perhaps the D gene, given 7 matching bases. The sequence was collected from a man between 18 and 29 years old in good health. The CDR3 region has the sequence CASSEIEGGNEQFF. The nucleotide sequence reads as follows: TGTGCCAGCAGTGAAATCGAGGGGGGGAATGAGCAGTTCTTC.